These T cell receptor beta chains were read from a single sample in a study of cytomegalovirus exposure and HLA in healthy donors. Method: immunoSEQ multiplex PCR; TCRdb's copy keeps in-frame clones and lacks some. The top ten clones hold less than 2.5% of a sample with approximately 120,000 clones, about four fifths of them seen once. The specimen was PBMCs. The receptors come from a woman aged 30 to 39 in good health and CMV-seronegative. CDR3s include the opening cysteine and the closing phenylalanine or tryptophan. Each record gives: clone size, V gene, D gene, J gene, CDR3 DNA, CDR3 protein. D genes are given only for firm matches. Clone size, where shown, is once, few, many, or a class for clones that have expanded.

abundance: NA; v_gene: TRBV19; d_gene: NA; j_gene: TRBJ2-3; CDR3nt: TGTGCCAGTAGTACGTTACAGGGTAGCACAGATACGCAGTATTTT; CDR3aa: CASSTLQGSTDTQYF
abundance: NA; v_gene: TRBV15; d_gene: TRBD2; j_gene: TRBJ2-7; CDR3nt: TGTGCCACCAGCAGAGGGCTAGCGGGAGGGCGATTAGAGGTCGAGCAGTACTTC; CDR3aa: CATSRGLAGGRLEVEQYF
abundance: NA; v_gene: TRBV29-1; d_gene: NA; j_gene: TRBJ2-7; CDR3nt: TGCAGCGTTGATGTTAGCGGAGCCTACGAGCAGTACTTC; CDR3aa: CSVDVSGAYEQYF
abundance: NA; v_gene: TRBV14; d_gene: TRBD2; j_gene: TRBJ2-5; CDR3nt: TGTGCCAGCAGCTACGGACTAGCGGGTTCCGGTGAGACCCAGTACTTC; CDR3aa: CASSYGLAGSGETQYF
abundance: NA; v_gene: TRBV28; d_gene: NA; j_gene: TRBJ2-1; CDR3nt: TGTGCCAGCAATGATCGGGTCGAGCAGTTCTTC; CDR3aa: CASNDRVEQFF
abundance: NA; v_gene: TRBV10-3; d_gene: NA; j_gene: TRBJ2-3; CDR3nt: TGTGCCATCAGTGAGTCGAGGGCCAGCGGACTTAGCACAGATACGCAGTATTTT; CDR3aa: CAISESRASGLSTDTQYF
abundance: NA; v_gene: TRBV7-2; d_gene: NA; j_gene: TRBJ2-7; CDR3nt: TGTGCCAGCAGCGTGAGCTCCTACGAGCAGTACTTC; CDR3aa: CASSVSSYEQYF
abundance: NA; v_gene: TRBV27; d_gene: NA; j_gene: TRBJ1-6; CDR3nt: TGTGCCAGCAGTCTATCCCCCCACCTACGAGATACACCCCTCCACTTT; CDR3aa: CASSLSPHLRDTPLHF
abundance: NA; v_gene: TRBV18; d_gene: NA; j_gene: TRBJ2-1; CDR3nt: TGTGCCAGCGGGACACTCAAAGGCGTTGAGCAGTTCTTC; CDR3aa: CASGTLKGVEQFF
abundance: NA; v_gene: TRBV11-3; d_gene: TRBD2; j_gene: TRBJ2-1; CDR3nt: TGTGCCAGCAGCTTAGTTGCGGGAGCCAACGATGAGCAGTTCTTC; CDR3aa: CASSLVAGANDEQFF
abundance: few; v_gene: TRBV28; d_gene: NA; j_gene: TRBJ1-1; CDR3nt: TGTGCCAGCAGTTCGACGGGGGAGGTGAGCACTGAAGCTTTCTTT; CDR3aa: CASSSTGEVSTEAFF
abundance: NA; v_gene: TRBV6-6; d_gene: NA; j_gene: TRBJ1-3; CDR3nt: TGTGCCAGCAGTTGGGGGGGTTTGGACACCATATATTTT; CDR3aa: CASSWGGLDTIYF
abundance: NA; v_gene: TRBV7-3; d_gene: NA; j_gene: TRBJ2-6; CDR3nt: TGTGCCAGCAGCCTGGCGGGGACGGTGGTGGGTGGGGCCAACGTCCTGACTTTC; CDR3aa: CASSLAGTVVGGANVLTF
abundance: NA; v_gene: TRBV18; d_gene: TRBD1; j_gene: TRBJ2-7; CDR3nt: TGTGCCAGCTCAAAAGAACAGGGGATCGGGAACGAGCAGTACTTC; CDR3aa: CASSKEQGIGNEQYF
abundance: NA; v_gene: TRBV10-3; d_gene: TRBD1; j_gene: TRBJ2-7; CDR3nt: TGTGCCATCAGTCAACGGGACAGTTCCTACGAGCAGTACTTC; CDR3aa: CAISQRDSSYEQYF
abundance: NA; v_gene: TRBV2; d_gene: TRBD1; j_gene: TRBJ2-7; CDR3nt: TGTGCCAGCCTCGGGACAGGGTCCTACGAGCAGTACTTC; CDR3aa: CASLGTGSYEQYF
abundance: once; v_gene: TRBV5-6; d_gene: NA; j_gene: TRBJ2-5; CDR3nt: TGTGCCAGCAGCTTTGGTCTGACAGGCCAAGAGACCCAGTACTTC; CDR3aa: CASSFGLTGQETQYF
abundance: few; v_gene: TRBV2; d_gene: TRBD1; j_gene: TRBJ2-2; CDR3nt: TGTGCCAGCAGTGATCCCGGGACAGGGAGAAACGGGGAGCTGTTTTTT; CDR3aa: CASSDPGTGRNGELFF
abundance: NA; v_gene: TRBV4-2; d_gene: NA; j_gene: TRBJ2-7; CDR3nt: TGTGCCAGCAGTCTAGCCCCTCGCTCCTACGAGCAGTACTTC; CDR3aa: CASSLAPRSYEQYF
abundance: NA; v_gene: TRBV6-1; d_gene: NA; j_gene: TRBJ2-6; CDR3nt: TGTGCCAGCAGTGAAGCCTATCTTGGGGCCAACGTCCTGACTTTC; CDR3aa: CASSEAYLGANVLTF
abundance: NA; v_gene: TRBV19; d_gene: NA; j_gene: TRBJ2-3; CDR3nt: TGTGCCAGTAGGCGCTCTGGGGCTTCCCGGGATACGCAGTATTTT; CDR3aa: CASRRSGASRDTQYF
abundance: NA; v_gene: TRBV19; d_gene: TRBD1; j_gene: TRBJ2-7; CDR3nt: TGTGCCAGTAGTCCCCGGACAGGAGCCTACGAGCAGTACTTC; CDR3aa: CASSPRTGAYEQYF
abundance: NA; v_gene: TRBV29-1; d_gene: NA; j_gene: TRBJ2-3; CDR3nt: TGCAGCGAGAGGACTAGCACAGATACGCAGTATTTT; CDR3aa: CSERTSTDTQYF
abundance: NA; v_gene: TRBV14; d_gene: NA; j_gene: TRBJ2-3; CDR3nt: TGTGCCAGCAGCCAAAAGCCAGATACGCAGTATTTT; CDR3aa: CASSQKPDTQYF
abundance: NA; v_gene: TRBV6-5; d_gene: NA; j_gene: TRBJ2-7; CDR3nt: TGTGCCAGCAGACCCCTCGGGGGATACTCCTACGAGCAGTACTTC; CDR3aa: CASRPLGGYSYEQYF
abundance: NA; v_gene: TRBV27; d_gene: NA; j_gene: TRBJ2-1; CDR3nt: TGTGCCAGCAGTTTAGCGAGATTCTTCAATGAGCAGTTCTTC; CDR3aa: CASSLARFFNEQFF
abundance: NA; v_gene: TRBV28; d_gene: TRBD1; j_gene: TRBJ1-5; CDR3nt: TGTGCCAGCAGCCAAGGGGGCAGGGATAGCAATCAGCCCCAGCATTTT; CDR3aa: CASSQGGRDSNQPQHF
abundance: NA; v_gene: TRBV4-1; d_gene: NA; j_gene: TRBJ1-5; CDR3nt: TGCGCCAGCAGCCCGATAGGACAGATAAATCAGCCCCAGCATTTT; CDR3aa: CASSPIGQINQPQHF
abundance: NA; v_gene: TRBV15; d_gene: NA; j_gene: TRBJ2-1; CDR3nt: TGTGCCACCAGCAGAGGACAGAGCTCCTACAATGAGCAGTTCTTC; CDR3aa: CATSRGQSSYNEQFF
abundance: NA; v_gene: TRBV6-5; d_gene: NA; j_gene: TRBJ2-7; CDR3nt: TGTGCCAGCAGTTTGGGCACGGACTACGGCGAGCAGTACTTC; CDR3aa: CASSLGTDYGEQYF
abundance: few; v_gene: TRBV2; d_gene: NA; j_gene: TRBJ1-5; CDR3nt: TGTGCCAGCAGTGAAACCAAGGACAGTTCCAATCAGCCCCAGCATTTT; CDR3aa: CASSETKDSSNQPQHF
abundance: few; v_gene: TRBV5-1; d_gene: NA; j_gene: TRBJ2-5; CDR3nt: TGCGCCAGCAGCGTTGCTGGCGGGGAGACCCAGTACTTC; CDR3aa: CASSVAGGETQYF
abundance: NA; v_gene: TRBV5-1; d_gene: NA; j_gene: TRBJ1-1; CDR3nt: TGCGCCAGCAGACTAGAGGGGAACACTGAAGCTTTCTTT; CDR3aa: CASRLEGNTEAFF
abundance: NA; v_gene: TRBV19; d_gene: TRBD2; j_gene: TRBJ2-3; CDR3nt: TGTGCCAGTAGGCCTAGCGGGGGGGGCACAGATACGCAGTATTTT; CDR3aa: CASRPSGGGTDTQYF
abundance: few; v_gene: TRBV10-3; d_gene: NA; j_gene: TRBJ2-3; CDR3nt: TGTGCCAGCTCGGAGGCAGATACGCAGTATTTT; CDR3aa: CASSEADTQYF
abundance: NA; v_gene: TRBV4-3; d_gene: NA; j_gene: TRBJ2-7; CDR3nt: TGCGCCAGCAGCCAAGATGTTCGGGGGTTCTACGAGCAGTACTTC; CDR3aa: CASSQDVRGFYEQYF
abundance: once; v_gene: TRBV11-2; d_gene: NA; j_gene: TRBJ2-3; CDR3nt: TGTGCCAGCAGCTCCAGGGTCGGTACGCAGTATTTT; CDR3aa: CASSSRVGTQYF
abundance: NA; v_gene: TRBV10-1; d_gene: TRBD1; j_gene: TRBJ1-2; CDR3nt: TGCGCCAGCAGCGCAAGGGGGCGATCCTATGGCTACACCTTC; CDR3aa: CASSARGRSYGYTF
abundance: NA; v_gene: TRBV7-9; d_gene: TRBD1; j_gene: TRBJ1-3; CDR3nt: TGTTCCAGCAGCCCGGACAGGGGTCGAGCTGGAAACACCATATATTTT; CDR3aa: CSSSPDRGRAGNTIYF
abundance: NA; v_gene: TRBV6-4; d_gene: TRBD1; j_gene: TRBJ2-7; CDR3nt: TGTGCCAGCATGAGGACAGGGGGCTACGAGCAGTACTTC; CDR3aa: CASMRTGGYEQYF
abundance: NA; v_gene: TRBV4-3; d_gene: TRBD2; j_gene: TRBJ2-7; CDR3nt: TGCGCCAGCAGCCAAGTATTATTAGGGACTAGCGCTGGGGAGCAGTACTTC; CDR3aa: CASSQVLLGTSAGEQYF